This T cell receptor (beta chain) was identified in a study of CD8 T cells in Susac syndrome. RNA totalling roughly 0.45 to 1 ug underwent reverse transcription with random hexamers. An immunoSEQ multiplex PCR generated amplified TCR beta CDR3 products spanning 54 Vbeta and 13 Jbeta. In TCRdb, the immunoSEQ multiplex PCR reads were re-called with MiXCR into one record per CDR3 protein. The sample comprises about 50,000 distinct CDR3 sequences, around 93% of which are singletons, and 0.45% to 0.65% rests with the top ten. TCR beta sequences were obtained from blood CD8+ and CD4+ T cells. CDR1 and CDR2 from the germline V gene are SQVTM and ANQGSEA. Deletions cut 3 bases from V and 5 bases from J, with 19 bases between. This CDR3 region has 15 residues.

Sample: CD8+ T cells from PBMCs. The TCR originated in a human donor with multiple sclerosis. This chain joins TRBV29-1 and TRBJ1-2; D might be TRBD1 (5 bases). The CDR3 sequence is CSVDSPGTQIYGYTF. CDR3 bases: TGCAGCGTTGACAGTCCCGGGACCCAAATATATGGCTACACCTTC.